The entry that follows covers one T cell receptor (beta chain) sequence. This sample is part of a study of blood T cells in healthy people across ages. Per the germline V gene, CDR1 is DFQATT and CDR2 is SNEGSKA (reference sequence). This CDR3 has 12 residues. Trimming cost V 7 bases and J 8 bases; bases outside gene matches: 9. PCR was performed a second time for 7 to 11 cycles using a sample-barcoded 5' primer and a J-beta primer mix. Each CDR3 protein gets one entry after TCRdb re-called the 5' RACE reads with MiXCR. The sample shows 600,000 to 850,000 distinct CDR3 sequences, around 25% of them seen only once. This same sample was also part of a study on T cells of mothers and their children. As that report states: For cDNA synthesis, the complete extracted RNA was used (roughly 1.5 ug per 15 ul).

The origin of this receptor is a boy between 10 and 17 years old in good health. The chain joins TRBV20-1 to TRBJ1-2, with TRBD1 identical over 8 bases. The specimen sequenced was blood. Here the CDR3 reads CSVPQGARGYTF. The CDR3 DNA reads TGCAGTGTTCCTCAGGGGGCGCGGGGCTACACCTTC.